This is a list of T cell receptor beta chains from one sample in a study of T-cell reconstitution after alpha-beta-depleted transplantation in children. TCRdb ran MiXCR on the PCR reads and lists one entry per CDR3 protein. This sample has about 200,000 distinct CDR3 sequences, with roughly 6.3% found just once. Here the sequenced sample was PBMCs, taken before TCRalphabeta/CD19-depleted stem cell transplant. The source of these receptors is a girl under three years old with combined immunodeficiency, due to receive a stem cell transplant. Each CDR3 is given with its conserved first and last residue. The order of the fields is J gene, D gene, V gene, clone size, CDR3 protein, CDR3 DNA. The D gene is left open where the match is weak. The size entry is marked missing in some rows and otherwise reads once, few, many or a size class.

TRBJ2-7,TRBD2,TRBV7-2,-,CASSFGLAETYEQYF,TGTGCCAGCAGCTTTGGACTAGCGGAGACCTACGAGCAGTACTTC
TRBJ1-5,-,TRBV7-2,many,CASSLVGPYSNQPQHF,TGTGCCAGCAGCTTAGTAGGCCCTTATAGCAATCAGCCCCAGCATTTT
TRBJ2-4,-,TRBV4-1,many,CASSQPGGGITGKNIQYF,TGCGCCAGCAGCCAACCCGGGGGTGGTATAACTGGAAAAAACATTCAGTACTTC
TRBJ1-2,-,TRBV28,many,CASRRAGWGYTF,TGTGCCAGCAGGAGGGCGGGTTGGGGCTACACCTTC
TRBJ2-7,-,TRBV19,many,CASSPWWGTYEQYF,TGTGCCAGTAGTCCGTGGTGGGGGACCTACGAGCAGTACTTC
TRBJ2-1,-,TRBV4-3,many,CASSPTSGLYNEQFF,TGCGCCAGCAGCCCCACCTCGGGGCTTTACAATGAGCAGTTCTTC
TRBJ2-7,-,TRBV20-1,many,CSARAGAYEQYF,TGCAGTGCTAGAGCTGGGGCCTACGAGCAGTACTTC
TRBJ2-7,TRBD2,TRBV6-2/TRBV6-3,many,CASGLSGVGYEQYF,TGTGCCAGCGGTCTGAGCGGGGTAGGGTACGAGCAGTACTTC
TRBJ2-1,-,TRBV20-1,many,CSASGGLSSYNEQFF,TGCAGTGCTAGCGGGGGGCTGAGCTCCTACAATGAGCAGTTCTTC
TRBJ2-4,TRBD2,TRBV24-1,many,CATAGSGGAANIQYF,TGTGCCACAGCTGGAAGCGGGGGGGCCGCAAACATTCAGTACTTC
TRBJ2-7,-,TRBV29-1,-,CSVAGPVAYEQYF,TGCAGCGTGGCCGGACCCGTAGCCTACGAGCAGTACTTC
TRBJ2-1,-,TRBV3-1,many,CASSQGYLPQFF,TGTGCCAGCAGCCAAGGATACTTGCCGCAGTTCTTC
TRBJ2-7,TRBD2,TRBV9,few,CASSLMGDYYEQYF,TGTGCCAGCAGCTTAATGGGGGACTACTACGAGCAGTACTTC
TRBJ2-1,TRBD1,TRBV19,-,CASTILPGQGANNEQFF,TGTGCCAGTACCATACTCCCCGGACAGGGGGCTAACAATGAGCAGTTCTTC
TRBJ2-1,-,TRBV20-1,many,CSARDFSLSYNEQFF,TGCAGTGCTAGAGACTTTTCCCTCTCCTACAATGAGCAGTTCTTC
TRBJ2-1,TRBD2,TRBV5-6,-,CASSRAGVSGEQFF,TGTGCCAGCAGCCGAGCGGGAGTCTCGGGTGAGCAGTTCTTC
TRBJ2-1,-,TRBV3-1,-,CASSQGPTQFF,TGTGCCAGCAGCCAAGGCCCCACGCAGTTCTTC
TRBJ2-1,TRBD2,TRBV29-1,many,CSVVGGLADSYNEQFF,TGCAGCGTTGTAGGTGGACTAGCGGACTCCTACAATGAGCAGTTCTTC
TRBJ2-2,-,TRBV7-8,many,CASSLATGANTGELFF,TGTGCCAGCAGCTTAGCAACAGGAGCGAACACCGGGGAGCTGTTTTTT
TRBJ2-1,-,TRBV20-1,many,CSASDRKSSYNEQFF,TGCAGTGCTAGTGACAGGAAGAGCTCCTACAATGAGCAGTTCTTC
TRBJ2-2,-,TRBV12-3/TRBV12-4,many,CASSFPLGSITGELFF,TGTGCCAGCAGTTTTCCACTAGGATCTATAACCGGGGAGCTGTTTTTT
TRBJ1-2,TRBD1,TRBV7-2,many,CASSSTGEPYGYTF,TGTGCCAGCAGCTCGACAGGGGAACCCTATGGCTACACCTTC
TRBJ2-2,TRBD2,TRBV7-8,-,CASSSWGGNPGELFF,TGTGCCAGCAGCTCATGGGGGGGGAACCCCGGGGAGCTGTTTTTT
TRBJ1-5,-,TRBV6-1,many,CASSEGGLGGQPQHF,TGTGCCAGCAGTGAAGGAGGTTTGGGGGGGCAGCCCCAGCATTTT
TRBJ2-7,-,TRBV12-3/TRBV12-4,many,CASSPGLYEQYF,TGTGCCAGCAGTCCGGGACTTTACGAGCAGTACTTC
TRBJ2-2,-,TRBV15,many,CATSRDLHSSAGELFF,TGTGCCACCAGCAGAGACCTCCACTCTAGCGCCGGGGAGCTGTTTTTT
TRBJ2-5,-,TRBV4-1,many,CASSQGRASQETQYF,TGCGCCAGCAGCCAAGGGAGGGCTAGTCAAGAGACCCAGTACTTC
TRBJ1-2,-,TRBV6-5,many,CASSYSGVSYGYTF,TGTGCCAGCAGTTACTCCGGCGTCTCCTATGGCTACACCTTC
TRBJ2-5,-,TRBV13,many,CASSSSPQETQYF,TGTGCCAGCAGCTCTTCCCCTCAAGAGACCCAGTACTTC
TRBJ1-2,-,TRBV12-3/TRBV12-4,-,CASSLAQGYGYTF,TGTGCCAGCAGTTTAGCACAGGGCTATGGCTACACCTTC
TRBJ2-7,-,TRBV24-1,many,CATSARDAGYEQYF,TGTGCCACCAGTGCTAGAGATGCGGGGTACGAGCAGTACTTC
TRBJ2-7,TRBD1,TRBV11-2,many,CASSTWDRGLVEQYF,TGTGCCAGCAGCACCTGGGACAGGGGGCTTGTGGAGCAGTACTTC
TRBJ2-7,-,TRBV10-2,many,CASSESGRGLYEQYF,TGCGCCAGCAGTGAGAGCGGAAGGGGCCTCTACGAGCAGTACTTC
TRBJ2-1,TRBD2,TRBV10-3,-,CAISEQSVAGEYYNEQFF,TGTGCCATCAGTGAGCAGTCAGTAGCGGGAGAATACTACAATGAGCAGTTCTTC
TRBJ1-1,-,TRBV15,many,CATSPPPTNTEAFF,TGTGCCACCAGCCCTCCTCCTACAAACACTGAAGCTTTCTTT
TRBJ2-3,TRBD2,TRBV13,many,CASGVAGAADTQYF,TGTGCCAGCGGAGTAGCGGGGGCTGCGGATACGCAGTATTTT
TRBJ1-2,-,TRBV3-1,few,CASSRESGTYGYTF,TGTGCCAGCAGCCGCGAGTCGGGGACCTATGGCTACACCTTC
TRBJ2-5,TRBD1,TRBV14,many,CASSQRGQTQETQYF,TGTGCCAGCAGCCAAAGGGGACAGACCCAAGAGACCCAGTACTTC
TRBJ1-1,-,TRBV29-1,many,CSVEDYKGVNTEAFF,TGCAGCGTTGAAGATTATAAAGGGGTAAACACTGAAGCTTTCTTT
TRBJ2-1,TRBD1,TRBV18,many,CASSPETGNNEQFF,TGTGCCAGCTCACCAGAGACAGGGAACAATGAGCAGTTCTTC
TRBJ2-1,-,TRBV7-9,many,CASSRSDGRGYNEQFF,TGTGCCAGCAGCCGATCTGACGGGAGAGGATACAATGAGCAGTTCTTC
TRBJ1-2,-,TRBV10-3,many,CAISFTGYGYTF,TGTGCCATCAGTTTTACAGGGTATGGCTACACCTTC
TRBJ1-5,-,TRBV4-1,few,CASSRKGCQPQHF,TGCGCCAGCAGCCGGAAGGGGTGTCAGCCCCAGCATTTT
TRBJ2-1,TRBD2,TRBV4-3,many,CASSPRLADEQFF,TGCGCCAGCAGCCCTAGACTAGCCGATGAGCAGTTCTTC
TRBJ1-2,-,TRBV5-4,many,CASSLEKGRGVLYGYTF,TGTGCCAGCAGCTTGGAAAAGGGCAGGGGAGTATTGTATGGCTACACCTTC
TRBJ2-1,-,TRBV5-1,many,CASSLAGLRLNNEQFF,TGCGCCAGCAGCTTGGCCGGACTTAGATTAAACAATGAGCAGTTCTTC
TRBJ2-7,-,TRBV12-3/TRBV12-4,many,CASSLNGRSYEQYF,TGTGCCAGCAGTTTAAATGGTCGCTCCTACGAGCAGTACTTC
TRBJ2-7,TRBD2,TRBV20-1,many,CSAGVSGAQQYF,TGCAGTGCCGGGGTTAGCGGGGCGCAGCAGTACTTC
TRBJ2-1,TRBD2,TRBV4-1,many,CASSQGLAQIQFF,TGCGCCAGCAGCCAAGGACTAGCCCAAATACAGTTCTTC
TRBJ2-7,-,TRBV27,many,CASSFTTGPYEQYF,TGTGCCAGCAGTTTTACCACAGGACCCTACGAGCAGTACTTC
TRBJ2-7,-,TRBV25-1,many,CASSEYFNRDDEQYF,TGTGCCAGCAGTGAATATTTCAACAGGGACGACGAGCAGTACTTC
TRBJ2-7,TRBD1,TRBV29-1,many,CSVGGQGAYEQYF,TGCAGCGTGGGAGGACAGGGGGCCTACGAGCAGTACTTC
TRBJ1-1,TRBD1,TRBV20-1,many,CSAYRGGTEAFF,TGCAGTGCTTACAGGGGAGGTACTGAAGCTTTCTTT
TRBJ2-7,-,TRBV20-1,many,CSALSPTGWSSYEQYF,TGCAGTGCTCTTTCGCCCACAGGGTGGAGCTCCTACGAGCAGTACTTC